This T cell receptor beta chain comes out of a study of human thymus T cells (TCRdb year 2020). About the study as a whole: The study used fewer than ten infant thymus samples plus four related peripheral blood samples to characterize TCR alpha and beta repertoires. The cohort included more than five male and two female infants, with donor ages spanning 7 to 244 days. Beyond this particular receptor, the publication reports: On average, approximately 860,000 unique TCRB clonotypes were obtained from thymus samples, compared with roughly 84,000 from blood samples. According to the related research, thymic TCR repertoires were highly overlapping among unrelated individuals. Usage of V and J gene segments appeared to be biased in both the thymic and the peripheral blood repertoires.

The immunoSEQ multiplex PCR assay was used to amplify the TCRB and TCRAD loci from a standardized quantity of quality-controlled genomic DNA. The amplicons spanned the V(D)J region and were long enough to cover the CDR3 and allow V and J genes to be identified. The amplicons were sequenced on an Illumina platform via the commercial immunoSEQ service. The paper's data handling went like this. Corrections for primer bias and sequencing errors followed previously described methods, while TCRAD and TCRB definitions were based on the IMGT database. immunoSEQ Analyzer 3.0 and VDJTools were used for repertoire analysis, which covered basic statistics, V/J segment usage, diversity estimates, rarefaction and pairwise overlap. Chao1, ChaoE, Efron-Thisted, Shannon and inverse Simpson indices were used to estimate diversity, which was also estimated on datasets down-sampled to the smallest sample. Repertoire overlap used strict matching of CDR3 nucleotide sequence, V gene and J gene, with Jaccard-based multidimensional scaling clustering. TCRdb mirrors the immuneACCESS table, restricted to in-frame sequences. Some clones are absent from its copies; in checked studies, under half trace to an unresolved V gene, and the reason for the others is unknown. V and J calls plus clone size are reproduced from that table; the DNA served to infer D and trimming. The sample table holds about 130,000 clones, of which approximately 96% were seen once. The ten largest account for approximately 0.022% of the sample.

Including the terminal cysteine and phenylalanine, the CDR3 comprises 18 residues. Of all the DNA, just the CDR3 is kept, 54 bases in frame from base 1. From the germline V gene (reference sequence), CDR1 is MNHEY and CDR2 is SMNVEV. The junction carries 15 bases between V and J, which are trimmed by 0 bases and 0 bases respectively. Thymus tissue was obtained as surgical resects removed during corrective cardiac surgery. In Finland, the donors were immunologically healthy infants who were having open corrective cardiac surgery for congenital heart defects. Thymocytes were freed from the tissue by mechanical means and kept at -70 degrees C as pellets of roughly 8.5-31 million cells. Genomic DNA was extracted from frozen cell pellets with a QIAsymphony instrument. In the case of this clone: Its cognate antigen has yet to be identified. No base quality values were provided; no much bigger clone lies one nucleotide off.

The sample was thymus tissue. The chain couples TRBV27 to TRBJ2-1; a weak D assignment points to TRBD1 (5 bases agree). This TCR was sampled from a boy under three years old with a congenital heart defect but otherwise immunologically healthy. The bases are TGTGCCAGCAGTTTATCCACAGTGGGGCAAACCTCCTACAATGAGCAGTTCTTC. Translated, it gives CASSLSTVGQTSYNEQFF.